The clone carrying this TCR beta chain was observed a few times. What it binds is not known. These patients, aged 18 to 65, had recently diagnosed hyperthyroidism lasting under 2 months. Clinical symptoms, serum thyroxine and TRAb, thyroid ultrasound and orbital computed tomography together formed the diagnostic basis. Amplified TCR beta CDR3 regions came from RNA transcripts. The HTBI set primed first-round TCR CDR3 RT-PCR. TCRdb processed the multiplex PCR reads anew with MiXCR; each CDR3 protein has one entry. The table lists about 580,000 distinct CDR3 sequences, more than 45% of them singletons. The record originates from a study of T cells in Graves' hyperthyroidism and ophthalmopathy. Overall study results and limits: Progression to ophthalmopathy was predicted a median of 6.5 months early.

The ends were cut back, 6 bases at V and 4 bases at J, with 12 bases in the middle. The CDR3 totals 14 residues. The germline V gene has CDR1 MDHEN and CDR2 SYDVKM. The specimen sequenced was peripheral blood or thyroid tissue (not recorded which). V and J are TRBV28 and TRBJ1-4; D perhaps matches TRBD1 (5 bases). The clonotype was recovered from a young woman with Graves' hyperthyroidism. CDR3 sequence: CASRRQGDNEKLFF. The CDR3 DNA reads TGTGCCAGCAGGAGACAAGGGGATAATGAAAAACTGTTTTTT.